The 30 T cell receptor beta chains presented below share a single source sample, sequenced in a study of response to subunit inactivated influenza vaccine. A single record per CDR3 protein comes from TCRdb applying MiXCR to the RT-PCR reads. The sample carries about 500,000 distinct CDR3 sequences, around 13% recorded once. This specimen consisted of PBMCs from blood, obtained 40 to 50 days after vaccination. The origin of the receptors is a man aged 45 to 65 who received an inactivated influenza vaccine.

The J gene is TRBJ2-1, the V gene TRBV7-2; 13 nucleotides match TRBD2. Per germline, CDR1 SGHTA and CDR2 FQGNSA. With V trimmed by 5 bases and J by 4 bases, 8 bases remained unmatched. The CDR3 has 17 residues. The CDR3 here is CASSPRTSGSPYNEQFF. CDR3 DNA: TGTGCCAGCAGCCCTAGGACTAGCGGGAGTCCATACAATGAGCAGTTCTTC.

This clonotype has only a few counts. The gene calls are TRBV6-1 and TRBJ2-7; TRBD2 aligns across 13 bases. The length of the CDR3 is 15 residues. Germline V gives CDR1 MNHNS, CDR2 SASEGT. V lost 6 bases to trimming and J lost 1 base; unmatched junction nucleotides: 3. The DNA of the CDR3 is TGTGCCAGCAGAAAACTAGCGGGAGGGTCCTACGAGCAGTACTTC. The encoded protein is CASRKLAGGSYEQYF.

This clonotype was found once. V gene TRBV7-2 combines with J gene TRBJ2-5; tentatively, D is TRBD1 (5 bases). There are 13 residues in the CDR3. V was shortened by 5 bases and J by 3 bases, with 10 bases between the two germline ends. Germline V lookup: CDR1 SGHTA, CDR2 FQGNSA. The CDR3 DNA reads as TGTGCCAGCAGCCAGGGTCCAAAAGAGACCCAGTACTTC. Its protein product is CASSQGPKETQYF. Full variable domain (outside the CDR3, taken from reference TRBV7-2 and TRBJ2-5): GAGVSQSPSNKVTEKGKDVELRCDPISGHTALYWYRQSLGQGLEFLIYFQGNSAPDKSGLPSDRFSAERTGGSVSTLTIQRTQQEDSAVYLCASSQGPKETQYFGPGTRLLVL.

The CDR3 DNA reads as TGCAGTGCTAGAGACGCGGCGGGTTACGAGCAGTACTTC. Its translation is CSARDAAGYEQYF. V gene TRBV20-1 combines with J gene TRBJ2-7; tentatively, D is TRBD2 (5 bases). The CDR3 is made up of 13 amino acids. The V end lost 0 bases, the J end lost 4 bases, and 10 bases lay between the germline ends. Germline CDR1 and CDR2: DFQATT and SNEGSKA (reference sequence).

This clonotype has only a few counts. The chain joins TRBV19 to TRBJ1-1; TRBD1 might be the D (5 bases). This CDR3 is 15 amino acids long. From germline, CDR1 is LNHDA and CDR2 SQIVND (reference sequence). V was shortened by 4 bases and J by 5 bases, with 17 bases between the two germline ends. The CDR3 coding sequence is TGTGCCAGTAGTAGCCCCGGGGGGAGTAGGACTGAAGCTTTCTTT. Translation: CASSSPGGSRTEAFF.

This clonotype was seen more than once but under ten times. At one end, the junction sequence differs from germline, possibly due to a read error. The rearrangement links TRBV6-5 to TRBJ1-4, with D perhaps matching TRBD1 (5 bases). There are 12 residues in the CDR3. CDR1 is MNHEY, CDR2 SVGAGI, per germline. The CDR3 sequence is CASTFSGGPPAF. The DNA for the CDR3 is TGTGCCAGCACCTTTTCGGGGGGACCTCCGGCTTTT.

This clonotype was found once. Sequence at one end of the junction differs from germline and may be a read error. V and J are TRBV14 and TRBJ1-2; no clear D. Germline V gene lookup returns CDR1 SGHDN and CDR2 FVKESK. The CDR3 loop spans 12 amino acids. The CDR3 nucleotides are TGTGCCAGCAGCCAAGAAATCACTAGAGCCCCTTTC. Encoded protein: CASSQEITRAPF.

This clonotype was found a few times. This chain joins TRBV7-2 and TRBJ1-6, with a weak D call TRBD1 (5 bases). This CDR3 contains 16 residues. Germline assignment: CDR1 SGHTA and CDR2 FQGNSA. The ends were cut back, 0 bases at V and 1 base at J, with 7 bases in the middle. CDR3 sequence reads: CASSLADSSYNSPLHF. The CDR3, as DNA: TGTGCCAGCAGCTTAGCAGACAGTTCCTATAATTCACCCCTCCACTTT.

CDR3 loop: CASSFEHDTGELFF. Written as DNA, the CDR3 is TGTGCCAGCAGTTTTGAGCACGACACCGGGGAGCTGTTTTTT. The gene calls are TRBV12-3 or TRBV12-4 and TRBJ2-2; no reliable D call. This CDR3 has 14 residues. V was shortened by 3 bases and J by 3 bases, with 8 bases between the two germline ends.

This clonotype was picked up a small number of times. The chain couples TRBV20-1 to TRBJ2-1, with D possibly matching TRBD2 (5 bases). V was pared by 2 bases and J by 10 bases, with 9 bases between. Germline V gives CDR1 DFQATT, CDR2 SNEGSKA (reference sequence). The CDR3 loop spans 11 amino acids. Written as DNA, the CDR3 is TGCAGTGCTAGATCATCGGGGGAGCAGTTCTTC. Protein product: CSARSSGEQFF.

This clonotype was recorded many times. The chain recombines TRBV29-1 with TRBJ1-5; 7 positions agree with TRBD1. Germline V gene lookup returns CDR1 SQVTM and CDR2 ANQGSEA. V shed 6 bases, J shed 5 bases, and the junction held 7 bases outside the gene matches. CDR3 length: 13 amino acids. The CDR3 DNA sequence: TGCAGCGTCCGACAGGGCTTCGATCAGCCCCAGCATTTT. It is translated as CSVRQGFDQPQHF. Full variable domain (rest looked up from reference TRBV29-1 and TRBJ1-5): SAVISQKPSRDICQRGTSLTIQCQVDSQVTMMFWYRQQPGQSLTLIATANQGSEATYESGFVIDKFPISRPNLTFSTLTVSNMSPEDSSIYLCSVRQGFDQPQHFGDGTRLSIL.

This clonotype showed up just a few times. This chain links TRBV10-3 with TRBJ1-2; 9 positions agree with TRBD1. V lost 3 bases to trimming and J lost 4 bases; unmatched junction nucleotides: 6. The CDR3 has 15 residues. Germline CDR1 and CDR2: ENHRY and SYGVKD. CDR3 residues: CAISDHGQGIYGYTF. The CDR3 DNA reads TGTGCCATCAGTGACCACGGACAGGGGATCTATGGCTACACCTTC.

The chain employs TRBV13 and TRBJ1-2; D call uncertain. The CDR3 is made up of 12 amino acids. Germline V gene lookup returns CDR1 PRHDT and CDR2 FYEKMQ (reference sequence). The germline V and J ends were trimmed by 5 bases and 12 bases, with 16 bases remaining between them. CDR3 DNA sequence: TGTGCCAGCAGCCCCCGGCCCAGTTTTAACACCTTC. Encoded protein: CASSPRPSFNTF.

The rearrangement uses TRBV21-1 and TRBJ2-3; the D segment call TRBD1 is taken from the table without a DNA check. TRBV21-1 counts as a pseudogene. The CDR3 runs to 18 residues. In DNA form, the CDR3 reads TGTGCCAGCAACACTAGGGACAGACGTATCCCAGTCACAGATACGCAGTATTTT. Amino acids: CASNTRDRRIPVTDTQYF.

About this clonotype: Being one base from a much bigger clone, this may be a read error. The chain couples TRBV20-1 to TRBJ1-1; 9 bases agree with TRBD1. This CDR3 is built from 16 residues. Germline values: CDR1 DFQATT, CDR2 SNEGSKA (reference sequence). The CDR3 protein is CCARDYRGRRNTEAFF. CDR3 coding DNA: TGCTGTGCTAGAGATTACAGGGGGCGACGGAACACTGAAGCTTTCTTT.

This clonotype was counted between two and nine times. The gene calls are TRBV14 and TRBJ2-3; D gene unclear. With 2 bases removed from V and 5 bases from J, the gap between germline ends came to 8 bases. From germline, CDR1 is SGHDN and CDR2 FVKESK. The CDR3 loop spans 13 amino acids. The CDR3 DNA follows: TGTGCCAGCAGCCAACAAATGGGAGATACGCAGTATTTT. Translated, it gives CASSQQMGDTQYF.

The chain uses TRBV20-1 and TRBJ2-1; 9 bases agree with TRBD1. Germline lookup yields CDR1 DFQATT and CDR2 SNEGSKA (reference sequence). The trim removed 0 bases at V and 5 bases at J, leaving 5 bases unmatched. This CDR3 comprises 15 residues. This chain's CDR3 is CSAREDRGRNNEQFF. Written as DNA, the CDR3 is TGCAGTGCTAGAGAAGACAGGGGGAGAAACAATGAGCAGTTCTTC.

This clonotype has just a few counts. This chain links TRBV7-9 with TRBJ2-1, with D hard to call. The V and J ends lost 2 bases and 8 bases respectively, with 10 bases between them. This CDR3 spans 13 amino acids. Germline CDR1 reads SEHNR; CDR2 reads FQNEAQ (reference sequence). The CDR3 coding sequence is TGTGCCAGCAGCTTACACACCCACCATGAGCAGTTCTTC. It yields the protein CASSLHTHHEQFF.

This clonotype was picked up a small number of times. V gene TRBV6-2 or TRBV6-3 combines with J gene TRBJ2-7, with D perhaps matching TRBD1 or TRBD2 (6 bases each). The CDR3 is made up of 19 amino acids. V shed 6 bases and J shed 0 bases, with 27 bases lying between them. Germline CDR1 is MNHEY and CDR2 is SVGEGT. The DNA of the CDR3 is TGTGCCAGCAGCCCCGATGGCGGGACATCCTCCTTTTTCTCCTACGAGCAGTACTTC. Protein sequence: CASSPDGGTSSFFSYEQYF.

The chain is built from TRBV7-9 and TRBJ2-6; D may be TRBD2 (6 bases). From germline, CDR1 is SEHNR and CDR2 FQNEAQ (reference sequence). Trimming pared 10 bases from V and 15 bases from J, leaving 22 bases between. This CDR3 has 13 residues. CDR3 sequence: CATQGGGDKSLTF. The DNA for the CDR3 is TGTGCCACTCAAGGTGGAGGGGATAAATCCCTGACTTTC.

This rearrangement joins TRBV27 to TRBJ2-7, with 7 bases aligning to TRBD2. Germline V gene lookup returns CDR1 MNHEY and CDR2 SMNVEV (reference sequence). After removal of 3 bases from V and 3 bases from J, the junction contained 5 bases not matched to a gene. CDR3 length: 14 amino acids. The CDR3, as DNA: TGTGCCAGCAGTTTGCTGGGGGGGGACTACGAGCAGTACTTC. Translated: CASSLLGGDYEQYF.

The chain has TRBV12-3 or TRBV12-4 and TRBJ2-3; no definite D call. The CDR3 loop spans 15 amino acids. The V end lost 1 base, the J end lost 2 bases, and 10 bases lay between the germline ends. CDR3 sequence: CASSLGPTTTDTQYF. CDR3 sequence (DNA): TGTGCCAGCAGTTTAGGACCGACGACCACAGATACGCAGTATTTT.

This clonotype was picked up a small number of times. The chain has TRBV7-9 and TRBJ2-4; no reliable D call. The length of the CDR3 is 13 residues. Trimming stripped 3 bases from V and 10 bases from J, with 13 bases between. Germline V CDR1 and CDR2: SEHNR, FQNEAQ (reference sequence). CDR3 in DNA: TGTGCCAGCAGCTTGGATACTCCTGGAATTCAGTACTTC. Translation gives CASSLDTPGIQYF.

The rearrangement links TRBV5-1 to TRBJ1-1; D is uncertain. V was trimmed by 8 bases and J by 2 bases, leaving 13 bases between them. This CDR3 is 13 amino acids long. Germline V gene sequence: CDR1 SGHRS, CDR2 YFSETQ. CDR3 nucleotide sequence: TGCGCCAGTAAGGTCGCGGATAACACTGAAGCTTTCTTT. Encoded protein: CASKVADNTEAFF.

This clonotype has a handful of counts. The V gene is TRBV14, the J gene TRBJ2-3, with a possible D match to TRBD2 (6 bases). Germline V CDR1 and CDR2: SGHDN, FVKESK. V was shortened by 0 bases and J by 3 bases, with 25 bases between the two germline ends. This CDR3 is 20 amino acids long. The CDR3 DNA is TGTGCCAGCAGCCAAGAAAAGGACCGGGGGACCCCAGGCGGAACAGATACGCAGTATTTT. Translation: CASSQEKDRGTPGGTDTQYF.

This clonotype was detected only a few times. The rearrangement links TRBV6-1 to TRBJ2-2, with 9 bases that match TRBD1. The CDR3 has 16 amino acids. Trimming removed 6 bases from V and 3 bases from J; junction bases left unmatched: 8. The germline V gene has CDR1 MNHNS and CDR2 SASEGT. CDR3: CASSSGGQGYTGELFF. Written as DNA, the CDR3 is TGTGCCAGCAGCTCGGGAGGACAGGGGTACACCGGGGAGCTGTTTTTT.

The rearrangement links TRBV27 to TRBJ1-3, with D unresolved. Trimming shortened V by 6 bases and J by 0 bases, and 15 bases separated the two germline ends. Germline values: CDR1 MNHEY, CDR2 SMNVEV (reference sequence). The CDR3 runs to 16 residues. The DNA of the CDR3 is TGTGCCAGCAGCCCCTCCGGACGGGTCTCTGGAAACACCATATATTTT. It yields the protein CASSPSGRVSGNTIYF.

The chain uses TRBV4-3 and TRBJ2-1; 7 nucleotides agree with TRBD2. The germline V gene encodes CDR1 LGHNA and CDR2 YSLEER. Losses at the gene ends were 2 bases for V and 6 bases for J; bases not matched to a gene: 4. This CDR3 is 14 amino acids long. The CDR3: CASSQLRTSNEQFF. The CDR3 DNA reads as TGCGCCAGCAGCCAACTTAGGACTAGCAATGAGCAGTTCTTC.

This clonotype was seen only a few times. This chain joins TRBV6-1 and TRBJ1-2; D is perhaps TRBD1 (6 bases). The V end lost 10 bases, the J end lost 8 bases, and 26 bases lay between the germline ends. Germline-derived CDR1 and CDR2 are MNHNS and SASEGT. The CDR3 is made up of 15 amino acids. The CDR3 nucleotides are TGTGCCACTCGTCGGGGGGCACAAAACCTCGAGGGCTACACCTTC. As protein: CATRRGAQNLEGYTF.

This clonotype was observed a handful of times. The J gene is TRBJ2-7, the V gene TRBV5-1; no clear D gene. Germline V gene lookup returns CDR1 SGHRS and CDR2 YFSETQ. CDR3 size: 16 residues. Trimming cost V 0 bases and J 2 bases, with 15 bases left between them. CDR3 sequence reads: CASSLVSGTPPYEQYF. CDR3 coding DNA: TGCGCCAGCAGCTTGGTTTCAGGTACCCCCCCCTACGAGCAGTACTTC.